This T cell receptor (beta chain) was captured by sequencing in a study of PD-1 blockade in classical Hodgkin lymphoma. Concerning this clone itself: Its antigen remains unknown.

Time point defined: cycle 4 day 1 (C4D1), after 6 weeks of nivolumab. Following autologous stem cell transplantation, relapse occurred in every patient, and exposure to brentuximab vedotin varied. Broader study findings: When nivolumab was started under 1 year after ASCT, patients were excluded.

This table comes from immunoSEQ multiplex PCR, and its TCRdb copy is limited to in-frame clones, with some not included. The table includes more than 40,000 clones, about 77% detected once. The CDR3 is made up of 16 amino acids. The ends were cut back, 6 bases at V and 5 bases at J, with 23 bases in the middle. The germline gives CDR1 SGHVS, CDR2 FNYEAQ. This TCR derives from a human donor with classical Hodgkin lymphoma. This sequence joins TRBV7-6 and TRBJ2-7, with a weak D call TRBD2 (6 bases). The sample consisted of peripheral blood mononuclear cells (PBMCs), taken before the fourth cycle of nivolumab. In DNA, the CDR3 is TGTGCCAGCAGTCAATGGGGGACTGGGGCGCAAAACGAGCAGTACTTC. This translates into CASSQWGTGAQNEQYF. The whole variable domain, filled in from reference TRBV7-6 and TRBJ2-7, reads GAGVSQSPRYKVTKRGQDVALRCDPISGHVSLYWYRQALGQGPEFLTYFNYEAQQDKSGLPNDRFSAERPEGSISTLTIQRTEQRDSAMYRCASSQWGTGAQNEQYFGPGTRLTVT.